These 11 T cell receptor beta chains share one sample of origin, sequenced in a study of control samples from healthy donors and cancer patients (dated by TCRdb to 2020 to 2021). The method behind the library was the immunoSEQ multiplex PCR assay. This immuneACCESS table, as held by TCRdb, lists in-frame sequences with V and J called but not all clones. Of the missing ones, under half trace to an unresolved V gene in checked studies; the others have no known cause. Here the sample has about 100,000 clones; around 90% occur a single time. The ten largest account for about 3% of the sample. Sequenced input: blood. These receptors originate from a human donor in good health. The donor label of this sample is uncertain.

This chain connects TRBV4-3 to TRBJ2-5, with 7 positions matching TRBD1. Germline V gene sequence: CDR1 LGHNA, CDR2 YSLEER. The CDR3 is made up of 14 amino acids. Trimming cost V 1 base and J 4 bases; bases outside gene matches: 3. CDR3 nucleotide sequence: TGCGCCAGCAGCCAAGGTGCAGGGGGAGAGACCCAGTACTTC. This codes for CASSQGAGGETQYF.

The chain is built from TRBV19 and TRBJ1-1; 7 bases agree with TRBD1. The CDR3 consists of 16 residues. V trimming: 4 bases; J trimming: 0 bases; junction bases outside the gene matches: 8. CDR1 LNHDA and CDR2 SQIVND come from the germline V gene (reference sequence). CDR3 DNA sequence: TGTGCCAGTAGTAACAGGGGCGCAGGAGTGAACACTGAAGCTTTCTTT. Translating gives CASSNRGAGVNTEAFF.

A single count supports this clone. For the CDR3, the DNA is TGTGCCAGCGGCATGGACAGAGTCAATTCACCCCTCCACTTT. Translated: CASGMDRVNSPLHF. The chain combines TRBV2 with TRBJ1-6; D is possibly TRBD1 (6 bases). Germline V gene data show CDR1 as SNHLY and CDR2 as FYNNEI. CDR3 length equals 14 residues. Trimming took 8 bases from V and 7 from J, leaving 15 bases between them.

J is TRBJ1-5 and V is TRBV5-1, with D maybe TRBD1 (5 bases). Germline-derived CDR1 and CDR2 are SGHRS and YFSETQ. This CDR3 spans 15 amino acids. Trimming left V 0 bases short and J 3 bases short, with 10 bases between. The CDR3 reads CASSLDAGYNQPQHF. The DNA of the CDR3 is TGCGCCAGCAGCTTGGACGCAGGGTACAATCAGCCCCAGCATTTT.

The chain couples TRBV11-2 to TRBJ2-3; tentative D call: TRBD1 (5 bases). Germline V gene data show CDR1 as SGHAT and CDR2 as FQNNGV. The V end lost 3 bases, the J end lost 14 bases, and 12 bases lay between the germline ends. This CDR3 spans 11 amino acids. The CDR3 sequence: CASSFNRLVYF. The CDR3 coding sequence is TGTGCCAGCAGCTTCAACAGGCTCGTGTATTTT.

The rearrangement links TRBV11-2 to TRBJ1-2, with 8 bases matching TRBD1. Germline CDR1 reads SGHAT; CDR2 reads FQNNGV. The CDR3 is made up of 14 amino acids. The J segment lost 8 bases and the V segment lost 5 bases, leaving 10 bases of the junction unmatched. This CDR3 is CASSPDRVLGGYTF. As DNA, the CDR3 is TGTGCCAGCAGCCCGGACAGGGTTTTAGGAGGCTACACCTTC.

As regards this clone: At one end the junction does not follow the germline gene, possibly because of a read error. J is TRBJ1-2 and V is TRBV12-3 or TRBV12-4; 8 bases match TRBD1. This CDR3 region has 13 residues. CDR3: CASSPGDRRLCAF. CDR3 DNA sequence: TGTGCCAGCAGTCCAGGGGACAGGAGATTATGTGCCTTC.

The V call is TRBV6-5, the J call TRBJ1-1; 10 bases align to TRBD1. Looked up from germline, CDR1 is MNHEY and CDR2 is SVGAGI. V lost 5 bases, J lost 6 bases, and 6 bases stayed unmatched. The CDR3 covers 14 residues. CDR3 amino acids: CASSRSTGGPEAFF. The CDR3 region has the DNA TGTGCCAGCAGTAGGTCGACAGGGGGCCCTGAAGCTTTCTTT.

The table lists this clone with a count of one. This chain links TRBV27 with TRBJ2-2, with TRBD1 matching over 11 bases. With 5 bases clipped from V and 4 bases from J, the junction kept 3 bases outside the gene matches. CDR1 MNHEY and CDR2 SMNVEV come from the germline V gene (reference sequence). The CDR3 sequence is 15 residues long. The CDR3 region is CASSPGQGATGELFF. In DNA, the CDR3 is TGTGCCAGCAGTCCTGGACAGGGGGCCACCGGGGAGCTGTTTTTT.

The CDR3 DNA follows: TGCAGCGGAATACAACAGGGGATGGGTGAAGCTTTCTTT. Its protein product is CSGIQQGMGEAFF. The rearrangement links TRBV29-1 to TRBJ1-1, with 7 bases identical to TRBD1. The CDR3 is made up of 13 amino acids. V lost 7 bases and J lost 7; bases outside the gene matches: 12. CDR1 is SQVTM and CDR2 is ANQGSEA in the germline V gene.

The V call is TRBV5-1, the J call TRBJ2-1; D might be TRBD1 or TRBD2, each matching 6 bases. With 0 bases removed from V and 7 bases from J, the gap between germline ends came to 11 bases. CDR1 is SGHRS, CDR2 YFSETQ, per germline. The CDR3 totals 14 residues. The CDR3 region is CASSLGGAPNEQFF. Written as DNA, the CDR3 is TGCGCCAGCAGCTTGGGGGGGGCCCCTAATGAGCAGTTCTTC. The complete variable domain, with remaining parts taken from reference TRBV5-1 and TRBJ2-1, reads KAGVTQTPRYLIKTRGQQVTLSCSPISGHRSVSWYQQTPGQGLQFLFEYFSETQRNKGNFPGRFSGRQFSNSRSEMNVSTLELGDSALYLCASSLGGAPNEQFFGPGTRLTVL.